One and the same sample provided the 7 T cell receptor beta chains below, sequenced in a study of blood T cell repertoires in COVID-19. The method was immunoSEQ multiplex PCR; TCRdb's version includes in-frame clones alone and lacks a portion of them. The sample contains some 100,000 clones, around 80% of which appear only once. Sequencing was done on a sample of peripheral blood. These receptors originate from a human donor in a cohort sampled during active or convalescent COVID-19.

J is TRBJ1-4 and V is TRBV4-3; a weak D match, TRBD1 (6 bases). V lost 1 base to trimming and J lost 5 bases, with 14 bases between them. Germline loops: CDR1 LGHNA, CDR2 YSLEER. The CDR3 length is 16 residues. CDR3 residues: CASSQVPGRGNEKLFF. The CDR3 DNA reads TGCGCCAGCAGCCAAGTACCGGGCAGGGGCAATGAAAAACTGTTTTTT.

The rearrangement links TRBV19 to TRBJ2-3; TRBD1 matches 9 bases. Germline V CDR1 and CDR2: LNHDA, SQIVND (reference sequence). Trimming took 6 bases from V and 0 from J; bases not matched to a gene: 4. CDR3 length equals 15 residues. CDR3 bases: TGTGCCAGTAGCTGGACAGGGGCTAGCACAGATACGCAGTATTTT. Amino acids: CASSWTGASTDTQYF. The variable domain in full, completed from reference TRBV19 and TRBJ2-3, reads DGGITQSPKYLFRKEGQNVTLSCEQNLNHDAMYWYRQDPGQGLRLIYYSQIVNDFQKGDIAEGYSVSREKKESFPLTVTSAQKNPTAFYLCASSWTGASTDTQYFGPGTRLTVL.

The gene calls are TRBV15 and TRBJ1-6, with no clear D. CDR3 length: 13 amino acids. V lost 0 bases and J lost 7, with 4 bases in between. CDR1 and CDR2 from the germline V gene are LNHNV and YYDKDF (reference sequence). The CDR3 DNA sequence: TGTGCCACCAGCAGAGAGCGGAATTCACCCCTCCACTTT. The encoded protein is CATSRERNSPLHF.

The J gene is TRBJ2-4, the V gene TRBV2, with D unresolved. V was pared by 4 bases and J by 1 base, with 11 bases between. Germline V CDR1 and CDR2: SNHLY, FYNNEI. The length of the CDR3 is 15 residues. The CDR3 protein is CASSASLLAKNIQYF. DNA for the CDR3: TGTGCCAGCAGTGCCTCCCTACTTGCCAAAAACATTCAGTACTTC.

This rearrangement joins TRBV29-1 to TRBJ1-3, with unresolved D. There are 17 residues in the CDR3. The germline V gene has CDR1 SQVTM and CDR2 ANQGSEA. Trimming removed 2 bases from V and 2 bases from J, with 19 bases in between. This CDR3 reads CSVEFGSAGIAGNTIYF. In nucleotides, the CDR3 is TGCAGCGTTGAATTTGGGTCGGCAGGCATAGCTGGAAACACCATATATTTT.

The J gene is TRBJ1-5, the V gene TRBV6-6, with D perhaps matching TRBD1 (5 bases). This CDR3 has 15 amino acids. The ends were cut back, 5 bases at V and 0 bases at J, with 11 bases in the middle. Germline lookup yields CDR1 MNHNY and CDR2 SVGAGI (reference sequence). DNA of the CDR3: TGTGCCAGCAGTCCGACAGCCTATAGCAATCAGCCCCAGCATTTT. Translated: CASSPTAYSNQPQHF.

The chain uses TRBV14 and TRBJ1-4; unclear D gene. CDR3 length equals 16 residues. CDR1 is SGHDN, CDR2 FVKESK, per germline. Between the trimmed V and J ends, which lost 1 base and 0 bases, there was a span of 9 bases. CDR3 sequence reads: CASSQAFFATNEKLFF. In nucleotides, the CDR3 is TGTGCCAGCAGCCAAGCTTTTTTTGCAACTAATGAAAAACTGTTTTTT.